Following are 27 T cell receptor beta chains from one sample sequenced in a study of cytomegalovirus exposure and HLA in healthy donors (dated by TCRdb to 2017 to 2019). The method behind the library was the immunoSEQ multiplex PCR assay. A mixture of 60 forward primers for TCR Vbeta segments and 13 reverse primers for TCR Jbeta segments was used in the multiplex PCR. Here the immuneACCESS table is served through TCRdb, limited to in-frame sequences with V and J called. Missing clones are a known gap in these copies; in checked studies unresolved V genes cover under half, and the rest lacks a known reason. The sample table holds about 190,000 clones, of which about 90% were seen once. The top ten hold about 1% of the sample. Sequencing was done on a sample of PBMCs. These receptors came from a boy under 10 years old in good health and CMV-seronegative.

This CDR3 reads CATSRGDIYNEQFF. The DNA for the CDR3 is TGTGCCACCAGCAGAGGTGACATCTACAATGAGCAGTTCTTC. The chain couples TRBV15 to TRBJ2-1; D call uncertain. The CDR3 has 14 amino acids. V lost 1 base to trimming and J lost 3 bases, with 7 bases between them. From germline, CDR1 is LNHNV and CDR2 YYDKDF (reference sequence).

The CDR3 loop reads CASSPGQGGRGGNEQFF. The CDR3 DNA is TGTGCCAGCAGCCCAGGACAGGGCGGGAGAGGCGGCAATGAGCAGTTCTTC. The rearrangement joins TRBV9 to TRBJ2-1, with D tentatively TRBD1 (8 bases). The CDR3 extends over 17 amino acids. Germline lookup yields CDR1 SGDLS and CDR2 YYNGEE. V was clipped by 4 bases and J by 6 bases, with 23 bases between them.

The CDR3 sequence: CASSLYRGHGYTF. The DNA for the CDR3 is TGTGCCAGCAGCTTATACAGGGGCCATGGCTACACCTTC. The V gene is TRBV7-6, the J gene TRBJ1-2, with TRBD1 matching over 7 bases. This CDR3 has 13 residues. V lost 2 bases, J lost 6 bases, and 3 bases stayed unmatched. Germline V CDR1 and CDR2: SGHVS, FNYEAQ.

V and J are TRBV19 and TRBJ1-5, with 7 bases fitting TRBD1. The germline CDR1 and CDR2 sequences are LNHDA and SQIVND (reference sequence). V shed 5 bases, J shed 0 bases, and the junction held 4 bases outside the gene matches. This CDR3 comprises 15 residues. In DNA, the CDR3 is TGTGCCAGTAGTGCGGGACAGATTAGCAATCAGCCCCAGCATTTT. As protein: CASSAGQISNQPQHF.

V and J are TRBV28 and TRBJ1-2; D call uncertain. Trimming stripped 3 bases from V and 8 bases from J, with 10 bases between. Germline V gene sequence: CDR1 MDHEN, CDR2 SYDVKM. This CDR3 has 12 residues. The CDR3 here is CASSFLASGYTF. In DNA, the CDR3 is TGTGCCAGCAGTTTCCTCGCTAGCGGCTACACCTTC.

The sample holds one count of this clone. The chain joins TRBV28 to TRBJ2-3, with a tentative D call TRBD1 (6 bases). This CDR3 comprises 13 residues. V lost 7 bases and J 15 bases, leaving 23 bases between the germline ends. Germline CDR1 and CDR2: MDHEN and SYDVKM. CDR3 region: CASTVQTGSERYF. Written as DNA, the CDR3 is TGTGCCAGCACCGTCCAAACAGGGTCCGAACGTTATTTT.

The V gene is TRBV7-8, the J gene TRBJ2-7; possibly TRBD2 for D (5 bases). Trimming took 3 bases from V and 2 from J, leaving 11 bases between them. The length of the CDR3 is 14 residues. CDR1 and CDR2 (germline): SGHVS, FQNEAQ. Here the CDR3 DNA reads TGTGCCAGCAGCTTCCGCGGGCCCACCTACGAGCAGTACTTC. The encoded protein is CASSFRGPTYEQYF.

The J gene is TRBJ2-7, the V gene TRBV27, with 7 bases matching TRBD1. CDR3 length equals 17 residues. Germline V gene lookup returns CDR1 MNHEY and CDR2 SMNVEV (reference sequence). The V segment lost 5 bases and the J segment 0 bases; nucleotides outside the gene matches: 13. In DNA form, the CDR3 reads TGTGCCAGCAGTCCACTCAATCGACAGGGAGTCTCCTACGAGCAGTACTTC. Protein sequence: CASSPLNRQGVSYEQYF.

This chain links TRBV5-1 with TRBJ2-5; 9 bases fit TRBD2. Germline trimming cut 2 bases from V and 2 bases from J; bases unmatched to any gene: 4. Looked up from germline, CDR1 is SGHRS and CDR2 is YFSETQ. This CDR3 has 15 amino acids. CDR3: CASSLGLASQETQYF. CDR3 bases: TGCGCCAGCAGCTTAGGACTAGCGTCGCAAGAGACCCAGTACTTC.

This chain connects TRBV4-2 to TRBJ1-2, with D unclear. Germline CDR1 LGHNA, CDR2 YNFKEQ. V shed 0 bases and J shed 4 bases, with 12 bases lying between them. The CDR3 sequence is 15 residues long. This CDR3 is CASSQETHSPYGYTF. CDR3 coding DNA: TGTGCCAGCAGCCAAGAGACCCACAGCCCCTATGGCTACACCTTC.

The rearrangement uses TRBV5-1 and TRBJ1-1; a weak D match, TRBD1 (5 bases). Trimming took 0 bases from V and 7 from J, leaving 10 bases between them. CDR3 length equals 13 residues. CDR1 and CDR2 (germline): SGHRS, YFSETQ. The CDR3 here is CASSLVGGSEAFF. CDR3 DNA: TGCGCCAGCAGCTTGGTGGGGGGGAGTGAAGCTTTCTTT.

The chain is built from TRBV19 and TRBJ2-4; 10 bases line up with TRBD1. This CDR3 has 16 amino acids. The germline V gene has CDR1 LNHDA and CDR2 SQIVND (reference sequence). With 3 bases clipped from V and 0 bases from J, the junction kept 2 bases outside the gene matches. In DNA form, the CDR3 reads TGTGCCAGTAGTATCGACAGGGGGCTAGCCAAAAACATTCAGTACTTC. Its protein is CASSIDRGLAKNIQYF.

To note about this clone: The sample contains more than one DNA sequence encoding this CDR3. The chain has TRBV5-1 and TRBJ2-1, with 13 bases aligning to TRBD2. Trimming took 3 bases from V and 3 from J; bases not matched to a gene: 3. The CDR3 extends over 16 amino acids. CDR1 and CDR2 (germline): SGHRS, YFSETQ. The CDR3 DNA sequence: TGCGCCAGCAGCTACGGACTAGCGGGAGTCTACAATGAGCAGTTCTTC. Translated, it gives CASSYGLAGVYNEQFF.

The chain joins TRBV6-5 to TRBJ1-1; 7 bases match TRBD1. Trimming at V came to 6 bases and at J to 0 bases, leaving 4 bases not matched to a gene. The CDR3 spans 14 residues. CDR1 and CDR2 from the germline V gene are MNHEY and SVGAGI. The CDR3 DNA reads TGTGCCAGCAGCTCGGGACAGATGAACACTGAAGCTTTCTTT. This encodes CASSSGQMNTEAFF.

The chain has TRBV27 and TRBJ1-4; D uncertain. The V and J ends lost 8 bases and 7 bases respectively, with 5 bases between them. The CDR3 is made up of 10 amino acids. Germline CDR1 and CDR2: MNHEY and SMNVEV (reference sequence). The DNA for the CDR3 is TGTGCCAGCGCCGGTGAAAAACTGTTTTTT. Protein product: CASAGEKLFF.

The rearrangement joins TRBV4-1 to TRBJ2-3; D is undetermined. Germline CDR1 and CDR2: MGHRA and YSYEKL. Between the trimmed V and J ends, which lost 2 bases and 6 bases, there was a span of 6 bases. CDR3 size: 12 residues. For the CDR3, the DNA is TGCGCCAGCAGCCAAACCCGGGATACGCAGTATTTT. It specifies CASSQTRDTQYF.

This chain joins TRBV4-2 and TRBJ2-7; TRBD2 aligns across 10 bases. The CDR3 spans 18 residues. V shed 0 bases and J 4 bases; nucleotides not matched to a gene: 12. Germline CDR1 is LGHNA and CDR2 is YNFKEQ. The CDR3, as DNA: TGTGCCAGCAGCCAAGATATTTTTGGAGAACTAGCGGGGTACGAGCAGTACTTC. Protein product: CASSQDIFGELAGYEQYF.

The CDR3 reads CASSLLAYSYEQYF. The CDR3 bases are TGTGCCAGCAGCCTACTAGCCTATTCCTACGAGCAGTACTTC. The rearrangement joins TRBV11-2 to TRBJ2-7; D is perhaps TRBD2 (6 bases). The CDR3 totals 14 residues. The V end lost 5 bases, the J end lost 1 base, and 12 bases lay between the germline ends. Germline CDR1 SGHAT, CDR2 FQNNGV.

V gene TRBV6-6 combines with J gene TRBJ1-4; 10 bases map to TRBD1. This CDR3 has 15 amino acids. With 4 bases clipped from V and 6 bases from J, the junction kept 5 bases outside the gene matches. Germline CDR1 is MNHNY and CDR2 is SVGAGI (reference sequence). CDR3 region: CASSSYGTGDEKLFF. The CDR3, as DNA: TGTGCCAGCAGTTCATACGGGACAGGGGATGAAAAACTGTTTTTT.

This clone was seen a handful of times. The gene calls are TRBV19 and TRBJ2-3; TRBD2 might be the D (6 bases). CDR1 and CDR2 (germline): LNHDA, SQIVND (reference sequence). The CDR3 length is 15 residues. V was shortened by 1 base and J by 2 bases, with 10 bases between the two germline ends. The CDR3 protein is CASSIVVAATDTQYF. As DNA, the CDR3 is TGTGCCAGTAGTATAGTGGTAGCGGCCACAGATACGCAGTATTTT. Variable domain in full (rest from reference TRBV19 and TRBJ2-3): DGGITQSPKYLFRKEGQNVTLSCEQNLNHDAMYWYRQDPGQGLRLIYYSQIVNDFQKGDIAEGYSVSREKKESFPLTVTSAQKNPTAFYLCASSIVVAATDTQYFGPGTRLTVL.

This chain links TRBV9 with TRBJ2-7; D is possibly TRBD2 (5 bases). This CDR3 has 14 amino acids. Per germline, CDR1 SGDLS and CDR2 YYNGEE. The V end lost 3 bases, the J end lost 5 bases, and 15 bases lay between the germline ends. The CDR3 bases are TGTGCCAGCAGCGCCCCTTCTAGCACCCACGAGCAGTACTTC. It encodes CASSAPSSTHEQYF.

This clone has just one count. V gene TRBV7-3 combines with J gene TRBJ2-3, with TRBD1 matching over 7 bases. V gave up 4 bases and J gave up 3 bases; unmatched junction bases: 4. The length of the CDR3 is 14 residues. CDR1 is SGHTA, CDR2 FQGTGA, per germline. The CDR3 region has the DNA TGTGCCAGCAGCTCAGGGACAGCAACAGATACGCAGTATTTT. Protein: CASSSGTATDTQYF.

The V gene is TRBV7-9, the J gene TRBJ2-5; a possible D gene is TRBD1 (6 bases). The J call is uncertain, as TRBJ2-7 better fits the DNA end. Looked up from germline, CDR1 is SEHNR and CDR2 is FQNEAQ (reference sequence). CDR3 size: 16 residues. The CDR3 loop reads CASSSPGRGVPYEQYF. CDR3 DNA: TGTGCCAGCAGCTCGCCCGGCAGGGGAGTTCCCTACGAGCAGTACTTC.

This clone was detected a few times. CDR3 sequence (DNA): TGTGCCAGCAGCGTAGGTATGAGTTGGGCCGAATCCTACGAGCAGTACTTC. Encoded protein: CASSVGMSWAESYEQYF. The V gene is TRBV9, the J gene TRBJ2-7; D uncertain. This CDR3 is built from 17 residues. Germline assignment: CDR1 SGDLS and CDR2 YYNGEE. Between the trimmed V and J ends, which lost 0 bases and 1 base, there was a span of 17 bases.

This chain links TRBV29-1 with TRBJ2-5; the D gene is possibly TRBD2 (6 bases). From germline, CDR1 is SQVTM and CDR2 ANQGSEA. V was cut by 6 bases and J by 3 bases, with 23 bases left in between. The CDR3 is made up of 16 amino acids. The CDR3 loop reads CSVKDTRGDSEETQYF. The CDR3 nucleotides read TGCAGCGTCAAAGACACGCGGGGCGATTCAGAAGAGACCCAGTACTTC.

The V and J genes are TRBV28 and TRBJ2-1; TRBD1 might be the D (5 bases). From germline, CDR1 is MDHEN and CDR2 SYDVKM. V was clipped by 3 bases and J by 7 bases, with 7 bases between them. The CDR3 has 12 amino acids. The CDR3 spells CASSLKGNEQFF. The CDR3 nucleotides read TGTGCCAGCAGTTTGAAGGGGAATGAGCAGTTCTTC.

The rearrangement uses TRBV5-4 and TRBJ1-1, with D hard to call. The CDR3 sequence is 12 residues long. Per the germline V gene, CDR1 is SGHNT and CDR2 is YYREEE (reference sequence). The V and J ends lost 3 bases and 4 bases respectively, with 7 bases between them. CDR3 sequence (DNA): TGTGCCAGCAGCTCGGGATTCACTGAAGCTTTCTTT. This translates into CASSSGFTEAFF.